This is a list of T cell receptor beta chains from one sample in a study of cytomegalovirus exposure and HLA in healthy donors. The data were produced by immunoSEQ multiplex PCR, yet TCRdb's version contains in-frame clones alone and is incomplete. Seen here are around 130,000 clones, around 70% observed once, and the top ten hold around 2.7%. The specimen sequenced was PBMCs. The receptor set was obtained from a woman aged 60-70 years in good health and CMV-seropositive. CDR3s include the opening cysteine and the closing phenylalanine or tryptophan. The D gene is left open where the match is weak. The size field is filled for only some rows; it gives once, few, many or a size class.

V: TRBV7-3
size: once
D: NA
J: TRBJ1-1
CDR3: CASSLNRGGTEAFF
DNA: TGTGCCAGCAGCTTAAACCGGGGGGGCACTGAAGCTTTCTTT

V: TRBV9
size: NA
D: NA
J: TRBJ1-1
CDR3: CASSPRAGAGTEAFF
DNA: TGTGCCAGCAGCCCCCGGGCGGGGGCGGGCACTGAAGCTTTCTTT

V: TRBV6-5
size: NA
D: TRBD1
J: TRBJ1-2
CDR3: CASTPGTVYGYTF
DNA: TGTGCCAGCACCCCCGGGACAGTCTATGGCTACACCTTC

V: TRBV11-2
size: NA
D: NA
J: TRBJ1-3
CDR3: CASSPGGGDTIYF
DNA: TGTGCCAGCAGCCCCGGCGGGGGTGACACCATATATTTT

V: TRBV13
size: NA
D: TRBD2
J: TRBJ2-5
CDR3: CASSLGRAGGSETQYF
DNA: TGTGCCAGCAGCTTAGGTCGAGCGGGGGGTTCAGAGACCCAGTACTTC

V: TRBV6-5
size: NA
D: NA
J: TRBJ2-2
CDR3: CASSDYSLTGELFF
DNA: TGTGCCAGCAGTGACTATAGCCTGACCGGGGAGCTGTTTTTT

V: TRBV19
size: NA
D: TRBD1
J: TRBJ1-5
CDR3: CASSLGTGGRPQHF
DNA: TGTGCCAGTAGTCTTGGGACAGGGGGCCGTCCCCAGCATTTT

V: TRBV2
size: once
D: NA
J: TRBJ2-3
CDR3: CASSADADTQYF
DNA: TGTGCCAGCAGCGCGGATGCAGATACGCAGTATTTT

V: TRBV9
size: NA
D: NA
J: TRBJ1-2
CDR3: CASSVDPGAYGYTF
DNA: TGTGCCAGCAGCGTAGATCCAGGGGCTTATGGCTACACCTTC

V: TRBV6-5
size: NA
D: NA
J: TRBJ1-4
CDR3: CASSYFPGRSEKLFF
DNA: TGTGCCAGCAGTTACTTCCCGGGAAGGAGTGAAAAACTGTTTTTT

V: TRBV5-8
size: NA
D: TRBD1
J: TRBJ2-2
CDR3: CASSRGQTSNTGELFF
DNA: TGTGCCAGCAGCCGGGGACAGACTTCGAACACCGGGGAGCTGTTTTTT

V: TRBV14
size: NA
D: TRBD1
J: TRBJ2-7
CDR3: CASSHPGAGQGAGEQYF
DNA: TGTGCCAGCAGCCACCCCGGTGCGGGACAGGGGGCCGGCGAGCAGTACTTC

V: TRBV5-1
size: NA
D: NA
J: TRBJ2-2
CDR3: CASSLGPVYDGELFF
DNA: TGCGCCAGCAGCTTGGGTCCGGTGTATGATGGGGAGCTGTTTTTT

V: TRBV5-1
size: NA
D: NA
J: TRBJ2-1
CDR3: CASSASGNLYNEQFF
DNA: TGCGCCAGCAGCGCTTCCGGGAACCTCTACAATGAGCAGTTCTTC

V: TRBV6-5
size: few
D: TRBD2
J: TRBJ2-3
CDR3: CASSYPGRGGGDTQYF
DNA: TGTGCCAGCAGTTACCCGGGGCGGGGGGGCGGAGATACGCAGTATTTT

V: TRBV7-8
size: NA
D: NA
J: TRBJ2-3
CDR3: CASSITGIDTQYF
DNA: TGTGCCAGCAGTATTACAGGGATCGATACGCAGTATTTT

V: TRBV25-1
size: NA
D: TRBD2
J: TRBJ2-7
CDR3: CASSEYRGGREQYF
DNA: TGTGCCAGCAGTGAATATCGGGGGGGCCGCGAGCAGTACTTC

V: TRBV6-1
size: NA
D: NA
J: TRBJ1-1
CDR3: CASSSDSFLNTEAFF
DNA: TGTGCCAGCAGTTCCGACAGTTTCCTGAACACTGAAGCTTTCTTT

V: TRBV5-1
size: NA
D: TRBD1
J: TRBJ1-5
CDR3: CASSLGTGEMNQPQHF
DNA: TGCGCCAGCAGCCTCGGGACAGGGGAAATGAATCAGCCCCAGCATTTT

V: TRBV11-2
size: NA
D: NA
J: TRBJ1-5
CDR3: CASSLDRRQPQHF
DNA: TGTGCCAGCAGCTTGGATCGGAGGCAGCCCCAGCATTTT

V: TRBV19
size: few
D: NA
J: TRBJ1-5
CDR3: CASSIGAGPEPQHF
DNA: TGTGCCAGTAGTATAGGGGCAGGCCCGGAGCCCCAGCATTTT

V: TRBV6-1
size: NA
D: TRBD1
J: TRBJ1-6
CDR3: CASSELGQGSSPLHF
DNA: TGTGCCAGCAGTGAACTGGGACAGGGGAGTTCACCCCTCCACTTT

V: TRBV5-4
size: few
D: NA
J: TRBJ1-5
CDR3: CASSLGAGVEGNQPQHF
DNA: TGTGCCAGCAGCTTGGGAGCGGGGGTCGAAGGCAATCAGCCCCAGCATTTT

V: TRBV19
size: once
D: TRBD1
J: TRBJ2-7
CDR3: CASSGRDRGEEQYF
DNA: TGTGCCAGTAGTGGTAGGGACAGGGGCGAGGAGCAGTACTTC

V: TRBV5-1
size: NA
D: NA
J: TRBJ2-5
CDR3: CASRGTEHQETQYF
DNA: TGCGCCAGCAGGGGTACAGAGCACCAAGAGACCCAGTACTTC

V: TRBV7-8
size: NA
D: TRBD2
J: TRBJ2-7
CDR3: CASSLVRAASGESYEQYF
DNA: TGTGCCAGCAGCTTAGTTCGCGCGGCTAGCGGGGAGTCCTACGAGCAGTACTTC

V: TRBV29-1
size: NA
D: NA
J: TRBJ2-7
CDR3: CSVVRQDSYEQYF
DNA: TGCAGCGTTGTGCGACAGGACTCCTACGAGCAGTACTTC

V: TRBV15
size: NA
D: TRBD1
J: TRBJ1-2
CDR3: CATSRDGAGGLNYGYTF
DNA: TGTGCCACCAGCAGAGATGGGGCAGGGGGGTTAAACTATGGCTACACCTTC

V: TRBV10-1
size: NA
D: TRBD1
J: TRBJ2-3
CDR3: CASRPGPGTGRSTDTQYF
DNA: TGCGCCAGCAGGCCCGGGCCCGGGACAGGGCGTAGCACAGATACGCAGTATTTT

V: TRBV11-1
size: NA
D: NA
J: TRBJ1-2
CDR3: CASSLDSGQGNGYTF
DNA: TGTGCCAGCAGCTTAGATTCCGGGCAGGGGAATGGCTACACCTTC

V: TRBV9
size: NA
D: TRBD2
J: TRBJ2-7
CDR3: CASSPRGVGDYEQYF
DNA: TGTGCCAGCAGCCCCCGGGGGGTGGGGGACTACGAGCAGTACTTC

V: TRBV6-5
size: NA
D: NA
J: TRBJ1-2
CDR3: CASSYSTEAYGYTF
DNA: TGTGCCAGCAGTTATTCGACGGAGGCTTATGGCTACACCTTC

V: TRBV6-5
size: NA
D: TRBD1
J: TRBJ1-6
CDR3: CASSFSRQGLHSPLHF
DNA: TGTGCCAGCAGTTTTTCCCGACAGGGGTTGCATTCACCCCTCCACTTT

V: TRBV7-3
size: NA
D: TRBD2
J: TRBJ2-3
CDR3: CASRAGPFTDTQYF
DNA: TGTGCCAGCAGAGCGGGGCCCTTCACAGATACGCAGTATTTT

V: TRBV2
size: NA
D: NA
J: TRBJ2-3
CDR3: CASSEALSGETQYF
DNA: TGTGCCAGCAGTGAAGCGCTGTCGGGTGAAACGCAGTATTTT

V: TRBV27
size: NA
D: NA
J: TRBJ1-6
CDR3: CASSLGGNSPLHF
DNA: TGTGCCAGCAGTTTGGGGGGGAATTCACCCCTCCACTTT

V: TRBV5-4
size: few
D: NA
J: TRBJ2-1
CDR3: CASSDGPGTWNEQFF
DNA: TGTGCCAGCTCCGACGGCCCAGGGACTTGGAATGAGCAGTTCTTC

V: TRBV15
size: NA
D: NA
J: TRBJ2-7
CDR3: CATSRGIQGGEQYF
DNA: TGTGCCACCAGCAGAGGGATACAGGGTGGCGAGCAGTACTTC